This T cell receptor (beta chain) was sequenced for a study of CD8 T cells in Susac syndrome (dated by TCRdb to between 2019 and 2020). At the level of the whole study: The study used repertoire sequencing to test whether antigen drove CD8+ T cell activation and differentiation in Susac syndrome.

High-throughput TCR beta sequencing profiled peripheral blood CD8+ and CD4+ T cells from healthy donors, Susac syndrome patients and multiple sclerosis patients. Treatment-naive patients with stable or active relapsing-remitting disease fulfilling revised McDonald criteria were used as multiple sclerosis controls. Bulk CD8+ and CD4+ T cells were purified by magnetic negative isolation, whereas CD8+ TEMRA cells were enriched by FACS. Blood was collected in EDTA tubes and processed within 24 hours, with PBMCs isolated through density gradient centrifugation. PBMCs intended for TCR sequencing were cryopreserved in liquid nitrogen and thawed later in a water bath at 37 degrees C. The sorted or isolated CD4+, CD8+ and CD8+ TEMRA cells reached a purity of at least 90%. This clonotype was detected only once. It lacks a known antigen. Base qualities are not provided; no much larger clone lies one nucleotide away. Resting on one read, the evidence is weak.

RNA was extracted with the RNeasy kit and about 0.5 to 1 ug was reverse transcribed using random hexamers. The immunoSEQ multiplex PCR assay, covering 54 Vbeta and 13 Jbeta segments, was used to amplify TCR beta CDR3 regions. PCR amplification bias was corrected using a synthetic template baseline for primer optimization and computational correction. The authors' pipeline ran thus. Reads were annotated to V, D and J genes per IMGT and analyzed with immunoSEQ Analyzer, keeping only productive sequences. To calculate clonality, Shannon entropy was normalized by log2 of the number of productive unique sequences and then subtracted from one. For each patient and control, public and private clones were evaluated within the 100 most prevalent clones. Clones were defined as Susac-specific when absent from the healthy and MS cohorts, from approximately 970 published viral clones and from other ImmuneACCESS disease sequences. TCRdb reprocessing: public reads trimmed at Q25 with fastp, clones called with MiXCR, in-frame beta chains kept. Each entry merges the rows of one CDR3 protein and shows their most common DNA and genes. These V and J calls originate from TCRdb's pipeline instead of the authors' own analysis. The sample has fewer than 150,000 distinct CDR3 sequences on record, 85% to 95% of them singletons. Together, the top ten hold roughly 0.088% of the sample.

The investigation overall reported the following: The study acknowledged that relatively few individuals were included in the TCR sequencing and HLA analysis.

Sample: CD4+ T cells from PBMCs. The TCR comes from a human donor with multiple sclerosis.

CDR3 region: CASSWRRNQPQHF. The bases are TGTGCCAGCAGCTGGAGACGGAATCAGCCCCAGCATTTT. Recombination linked TRBV7-2 to TRBJ1-5, with an unclear D gene assignment. V and J lose 4 bases and 4 bases, and a span of 8 bases separates them. The CDR3, cysteine through phenylalanine, is 13 amino acids long. Of all the DNA, just the CDR3 is kept, 39 bases in frame from base 1. In the germline V gene, CDR1 corresponds to SGHTA and CDR2 to FQGNSA.